This T cell receptor beta chain was sequenced for a study of T cells in Graves' hyperthyroidism and ophthalmopathy. TCR beta CDR3 regions were amplified from RNA. HTBI primers were the set used in a first-round RT-PCR of the TCR CDR3. TCRdb passed the multiplex PCR reads through MiXCR, listing each CDR3 protein once. The sample has almost 600,000 distinct CDR3 sequences, roughly 50% seen once. V gave up 9 bases and J gave up 6 bases, with 17 bases separating them. Germline V gene lookup returns CDR1 LNHDA and CDR2 SQIVND (reference sequence). There are 14 residues in the CDR3. In regard to this clonotype: The antigen is unknown.

Study conclusions and caveats: Peripheral blood also featured most of the thyroid clonotypes expanded above 0.001.

Hyperthyroidism had been newly diagnosed in patients aged 18 to 65, and its duration was under 2 months. Diagnosis relied on clinical symptoms, serum thyroxine and TRAb, thyroid ultrasound and orbital computed tomography. The TCR comes from a woman aged 18-29 years with Graves' hyperthyroidism. Material: peripheral blood or thyroid tissue (not recorded which). This chain joins TRBV19 and TRBJ2-2; possibly TRBD1 for D (5 bases). In DNA, the CDR3 is TGTGCCAGCCGGACAACCTCGATGGCCGGGGAGCTGTTTTTT. Translated, it gives CASRTTSMAGELFF.